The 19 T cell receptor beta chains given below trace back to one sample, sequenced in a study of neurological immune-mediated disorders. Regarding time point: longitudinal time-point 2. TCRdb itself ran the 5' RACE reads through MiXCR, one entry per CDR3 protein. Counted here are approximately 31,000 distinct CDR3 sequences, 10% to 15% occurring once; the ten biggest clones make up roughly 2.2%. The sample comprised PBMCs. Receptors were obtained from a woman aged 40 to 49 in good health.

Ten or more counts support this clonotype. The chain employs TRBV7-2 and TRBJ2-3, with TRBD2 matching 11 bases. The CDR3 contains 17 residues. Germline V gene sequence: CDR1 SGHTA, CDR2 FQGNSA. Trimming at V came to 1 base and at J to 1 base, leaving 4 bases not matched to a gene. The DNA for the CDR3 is TGTGCCAGCAGCTTAGTAGCGGGAGGGCGTGGCACAGATACGCAGTATTTT. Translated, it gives CASSLVAGGRGTDTQYF.

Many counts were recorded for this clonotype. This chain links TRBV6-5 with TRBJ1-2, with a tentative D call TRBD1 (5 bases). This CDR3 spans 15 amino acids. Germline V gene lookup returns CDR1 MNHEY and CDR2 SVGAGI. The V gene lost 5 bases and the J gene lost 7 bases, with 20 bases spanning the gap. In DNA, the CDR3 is TGTGCCAGCAGTAAAACAGGCGGGCCTGACACTGGCTACACCTTC. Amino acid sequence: CASSKTGGPDTGYTF.

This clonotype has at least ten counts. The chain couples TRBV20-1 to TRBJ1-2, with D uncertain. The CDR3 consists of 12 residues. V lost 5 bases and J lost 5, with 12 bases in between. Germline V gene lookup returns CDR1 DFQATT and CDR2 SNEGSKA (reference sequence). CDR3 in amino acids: CSALILGYGYTF. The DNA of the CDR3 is TGCAGTGCTCTCATATTGGGGTATGGCTACACCTTC.

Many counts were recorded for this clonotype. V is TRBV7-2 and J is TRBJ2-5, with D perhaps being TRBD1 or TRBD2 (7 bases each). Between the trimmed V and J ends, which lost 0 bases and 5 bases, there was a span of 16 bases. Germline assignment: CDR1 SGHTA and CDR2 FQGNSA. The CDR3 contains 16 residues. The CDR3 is CASSLALQGGLETQYF. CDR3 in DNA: TGTGCCAGCAGCTTAGCGCTCCAGGGGGGGTTGGAGACCCAGTACTTC.

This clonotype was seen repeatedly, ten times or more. CDR3 in amino acids: CASSRDSSGDTQYF. The DNA of the CDR3 is TGCGCCAGCAGTCGGGACTCCTCGGGAGATACGCAGTATTTT. This chain connects TRBV10-1 to TRBJ2-3; tentatively, D is TRBD2 (6 bases). This CDR3 comprises 14 residues. Germline V CDR1 and CDR2: WNHNN, SYGVQD (reference sequence). V lost 5 bases and J 5 bases, leaving 14 bases between the germline ends.

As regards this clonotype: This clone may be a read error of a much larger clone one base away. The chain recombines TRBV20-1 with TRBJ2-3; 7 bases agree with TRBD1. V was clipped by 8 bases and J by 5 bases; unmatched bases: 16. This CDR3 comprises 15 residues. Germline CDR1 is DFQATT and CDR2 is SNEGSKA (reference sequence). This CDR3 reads CSSPPTGLRLDTQYF. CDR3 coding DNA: TGCAGTTCACCCCCGACAGGGTTGAGGCTAGATACGCAGTATTTT.

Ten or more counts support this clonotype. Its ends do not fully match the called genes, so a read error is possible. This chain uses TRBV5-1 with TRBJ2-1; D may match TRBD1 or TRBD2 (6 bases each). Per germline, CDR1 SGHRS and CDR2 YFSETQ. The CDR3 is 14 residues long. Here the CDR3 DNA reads TGCGCCAGCAGGGAGGGGGACCCCTACTATGAGCAGTTCTTC. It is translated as CASREGDPYYEQFF.

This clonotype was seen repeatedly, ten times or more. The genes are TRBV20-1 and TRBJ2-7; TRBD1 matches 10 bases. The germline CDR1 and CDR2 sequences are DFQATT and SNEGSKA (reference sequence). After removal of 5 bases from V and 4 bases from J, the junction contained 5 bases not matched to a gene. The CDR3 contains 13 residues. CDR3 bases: TGCAGTGCTGCGGACAGGGGGAAATACGAGCAGTACTTC. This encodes CSAADRGKYEQYF.

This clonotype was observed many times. Here the CDR3 DNA reads TGTGCCAGCAGCCAAGGGCGTCTGGACGGAGACAATCAGCCCCAGCATTTT. Its translation is CASSQGRLDGDNQPQHF. V gene TRBV3-1 combines with J gene TRBJ1-5; D is uncertain. Germline CDR1 reads LGHDT; CDR2 reads YNNKEL (reference sequence). V was trimmed by 1 base and J by 3 bases, leaving 16 bases between them. The CDR3 spans 17 residues.

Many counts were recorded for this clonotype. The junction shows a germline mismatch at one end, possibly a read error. CDR3 sequence (DNA): TGTGCCGGCAGAGCGGAAACGAACACCGGGGAGCTGTTTTTT. Residues: CAGRAETNTGELFF. The chain joins TRBV7-9 to TRBJ2-2, with a weak D call TRBD2 (5 bases). Germline V CDR1 and CDR2: SEHNR, FQNEAQ (reference sequence). CDR3 length: 14 amino acids.

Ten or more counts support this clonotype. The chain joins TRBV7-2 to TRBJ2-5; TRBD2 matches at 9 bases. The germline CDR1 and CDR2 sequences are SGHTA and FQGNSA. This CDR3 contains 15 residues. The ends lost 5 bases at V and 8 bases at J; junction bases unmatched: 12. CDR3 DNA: TGTGCCAGCAGCGCGGGGGGGGGGACCATCAAAACCCAGTACTTC. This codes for CASSAGGGTIKTQYF.

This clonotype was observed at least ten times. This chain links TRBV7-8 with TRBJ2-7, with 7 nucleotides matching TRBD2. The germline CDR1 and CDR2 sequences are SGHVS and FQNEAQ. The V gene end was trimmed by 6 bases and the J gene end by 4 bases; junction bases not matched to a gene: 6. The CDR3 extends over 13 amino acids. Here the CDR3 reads CASSFSLAYEQYF. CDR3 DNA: TGTGCCAGCAGTTTTTCACTAGCGTACGAGCAGTACTTC.

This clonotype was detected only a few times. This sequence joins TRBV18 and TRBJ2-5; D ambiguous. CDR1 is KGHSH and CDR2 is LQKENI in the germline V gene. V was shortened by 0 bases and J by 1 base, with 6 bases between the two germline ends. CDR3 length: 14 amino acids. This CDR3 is CASSPPTFQETQYF. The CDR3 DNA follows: TGTGCCAGCTCACCACCTACATTCCAAGAGACCCAGTACTTC.

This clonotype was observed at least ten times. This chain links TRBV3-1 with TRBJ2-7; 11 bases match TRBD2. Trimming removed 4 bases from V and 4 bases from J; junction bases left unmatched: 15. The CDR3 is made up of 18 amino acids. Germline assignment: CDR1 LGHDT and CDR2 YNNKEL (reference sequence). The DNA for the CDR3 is TGTGCCAGCAGCCCTCACCCCCGTACTAGCGGGAGAAGGTACGAGCAGTACTTC. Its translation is CASSPHPRTSGRRYEQYF.

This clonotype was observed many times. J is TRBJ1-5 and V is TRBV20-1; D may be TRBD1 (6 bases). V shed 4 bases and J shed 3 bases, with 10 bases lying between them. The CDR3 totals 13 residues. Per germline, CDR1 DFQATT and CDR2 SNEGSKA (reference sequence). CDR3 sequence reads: CSAMNRANQPQHF. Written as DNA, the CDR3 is TGCAGTGCTATGAACAGGGCCAATCAGCCCCAGCATTTT.

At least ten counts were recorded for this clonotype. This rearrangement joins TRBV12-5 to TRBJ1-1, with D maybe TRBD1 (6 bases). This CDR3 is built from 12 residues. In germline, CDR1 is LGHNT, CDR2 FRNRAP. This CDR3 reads CALDRANTEAFF. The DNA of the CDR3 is TGTGCCTTGGACAGAGCGAACACTGAAGCTTTCTTT.

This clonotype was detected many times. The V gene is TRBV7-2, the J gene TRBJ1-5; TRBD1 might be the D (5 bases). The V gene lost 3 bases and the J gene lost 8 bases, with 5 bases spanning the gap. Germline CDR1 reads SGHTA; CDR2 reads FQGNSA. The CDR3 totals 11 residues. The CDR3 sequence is CASSLGEPQHF. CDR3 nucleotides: TGTGCCAGCAGCTTGGGGGAGCCCCAGCATTTT.

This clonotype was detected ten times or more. The CDR3 spells CAISDGMGATGNTIYF. DNA for the CDR3: TGTGCCATCAGTGACGGGATGGGGGCGACTGGAAACACCATATATTTT. The V call is TRBV10-3, the J call TRBJ1-3, with D possibly being TRBD1 (6 bases). Germline loops: CDR1 ENHRY, CDR2 SYGVKD. This CDR3 region has 16 residues. Trimming cost V 3 bases and J 2 bases, with 14 bases left between them.

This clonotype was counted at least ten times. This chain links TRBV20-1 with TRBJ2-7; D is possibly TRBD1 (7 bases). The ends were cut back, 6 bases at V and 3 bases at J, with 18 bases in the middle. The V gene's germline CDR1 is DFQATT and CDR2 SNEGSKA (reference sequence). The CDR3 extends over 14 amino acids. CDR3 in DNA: TGCAGTGCCCTTGACCAGGGGGGCGGCTACGAGCAGTACTTC. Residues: CSALDQGGGYEQYF.